A single sample is the source of the 7 T cell receptor beta chains below, sequenced in a study of shared clonotypes between healthy human individuals. Clones were sequenced by immunoSEQ multiplex PCR, and TCRdb holds only the in-frame ones, with some missing. The sample lists some 1.5 million clones, roughly 95% occurring once. The sequenced material came from naive CD4+ T cells sorted from blood. Subset in this sample: CD45RA+ positively selected. These receptors were obtained from a man aged 30 to 45 in good health.

The chain couples TRBV18 to TRBJ2-2; no definite D call. V lost 1 base, J lost 2 bases, and 14 bases lay in between. CDR1 is KGHSH and CDR2 is LQKENI in the germline V gene. The length of the CDR3 is 17 residues. The chain's CDR3 is CASSPQVHSHNTGELFF. Here the CDR3 DNA reads TGTGCCAGCTCACCACAAGTTCACAGTCACAACACCGGGGAGCTGTTTTTT.

Details on this clone: Other DNA variants within this sample encode the same CDR3. The chain links TRBV9 to TRBJ2-7; 8 bases fit TRBD2. J gave up 2 bases and V 0 bases, and 4 bases lay outside the gene matches. The CDR3 has 15 residues. Germline-derived CDR1 and CDR2 are SGDLS and YYNGEE. DNA for the CDR3: TGTGCCAGCAGCGTAGATACTAGCGGCACCTACGAGCAGTACTTC. Protein sequence: CASSVDTSGTYEQYF. The variable domain in full, completed from reference TRBV9 and TRBJ2-7, reads DSGVTQTPKHLITATGQRVTLRCSPRSGDLSVYWYQQSLDQGLQFLIQYYNGEERAKGNILERFSAQQFPDLHSELNLSSLELGDSALYFCASSVDTSGTYEQYFGPGTRLTVT.

The chain has TRBV30 and TRBJ2-7, with TRBD2 matching over 8 bases. Losses at the gene ends were 2 bases for V and 4 bases for J; bases not matched to a gene: 7. This CDR3 spans 14 amino acids. Germline CDR1 GTSNPN, CDR2 SVGIG (reference sequence). Here the CDR3 DNA reads TGTGCCTGGAGTCCTCAAGCGGGAGATTACGAGCAGTACTTC. This sequence encodes CAWSPQAGDYEQYF.

This sequence joins TRBV27 and TRBJ2-2; D ambiguous. Trimming took 6 bases from V and 1 from J, leaving 18 bases between them. The CDR3 has 17 amino acids. The germline CDR1 and CDR2 sequences are MNHEY and SMNVEV (reference sequence). CDR3: CASRSLLGKGNTGELFF. The CDR3 DNA sequence: TGTGCCAGCAGATCGCTATTAGGGAAAGGGAACACCGGGGAGCTGTTTTTT.

The rearrangement uses TRBV5-1 and TRBJ2-3; D call uncertain. Germline lookup yields CDR1 SGHRS and CDR2 YFSETQ. The CDR3 has 14 amino acids. Deletions cut 4 bases from V and 8 bases from J, with 17 bases between. The CDR3 nucleotides are TGCGCCAGCAGCGACCAAGCGAGGACCGGTACGCAGTATTTT. Translation: CASSDQARTGTQYF.

CDR3 nucleotide sequence: TGCAGCGTTGCGACTAGCTTTTATGAGCAGTACTTC. It encodes CSVATSFYEQYF. The rearrangement links TRBV29-1 to TRBJ2-7; 7 nucleotides agree with TRBD2. J gave up 7 bases and V 4 bases, and 7 bases lay outside the gene matches. The CDR3 is made up of 12 amino acids. Per the germline V gene, CDR1 is SQVTM and CDR2 is ANQGSEA.

The rearrangement joins TRBV28 to TRBJ2-7; tentative D call: TRBD2 (6 bases). The CDR3 is made up of 16 amino acids. Germline V gene sequence: CDR1 MDHEN, CDR2 SYDVKM. V was trimmed by 6 bases and J by 3 bases, leaving 21 bases between them. The CDR3 reads CASSLGRGMGYYEQYF. CDR3 coding DNA: TGTGCCAGCAGCCTCGGGAGAGGGATGGGCTACTACGAGCAGTACTTC.